The 27 T cell receptor beta chains given below trace back to one sample, sequenced in a study of T cell responses to AZD1222 COVID-19 vaccine. Profiling relied on immunoSEQ multiplex PCR, and the TCRdb table lists in-frame clones only, not all of them. The table records 150,000 to 200,000 clones, about 94% of them present only once. Sequences were derived from peripheral blood, sampled on day 0 of AZD1222 vaccination. These receptors all come from an adult in good health.

The genes are TRBV7-6 and TRBJ1-4; D unclear. The germline V gene has CDR1 SGHVS and CDR2 FNYEAQ. The CDR3 runs to 14 residues. The V and J ends lost 3 bases and 8 bases respectively, with 13 bases between them. This chain's CDR3 is CASSFTAGKEKLFF. For the CDR3, the DNA is TGTGCCAGCAGCTTCACTGCAGGAAAAGAAAAACTGTTTTTT.

The CDR3 sequence is CASSYSRAGGNTEAFF. The CDR3 DNA reads as TGTGCCAGCAGTTACTCGAGAGCGGGGGGCAACACTGAAGCTTTCTTT. The chain links TRBV6-5 to TRBJ1-1; tentatively, D is TRBD1 (6 bases). Germline loops: CDR1 MNHEY, CDR2 SVGAGI. This CDR3 is 16 amino acids long. Trimming took 0 bases from V and 2 from J, leaving 13 bases between them.

The rearrangement joins TRBV9 to TRBJ1-2, with 10 bases aligning to TRBD1. The CDR3 spans 19 residues. With V trimmed by 0 bases and J by 4 bases, 15 bases remained unmatched. CDR1 is SGDLS and CDR2 is YYNGEE in the germline V gene. The CDR3 nucleotides are TGTGCCAGCAGCGTAGCCGTCCGGGACAGGGGCGAGATGACCTATGGCTACACCTTC. It encodes CASSVAVRDRGEMTYGYTF. Complete variable domain (other parts from reference TRBV9 and TRBJ1-2): DSGVTQTPKHLITATGQRVTLRCSPRSGDLSVYWYQQSLDQGLQFLIQYYNGEERAKGNILERFSAQQFPDLHSELNLSSLELGDSALYFCASSVAVRDRGEMTYGYTFGSGTRLTVV.

The V call is TRBV3-1 (or the pseudogene TRBV3-2), the J call TRBJ1-2; D gene ambiguous. The germline CDR1 and CDR2 sequences are LGHDT and YNNKEL (reference sequence). V was trimmed by 1 base and J by 7 bases, leaving 10 bases between them. The CDR3 has 13 residues. The CDR3 DNA sequence: TGTGCCAGCAGCCAAGGGCGCAGGACTGGCTACACCTTC. This translates into CASSQGRRTGYTF.

The chain joins TRBV5-6 to TRBJ2-7; unclear D gene. Germline V gene data show CDR1 as SGHDT and CDR2 as YYEEEE. The V and J ends lost 4 bases and 2 bases respectively, with 13 bases between them. This CDR3 is 14 amino acids long. The CDR3 bases are TGTGCCAGCAGCCTCCTGGTAAGTACCTACGAGCAGTACTTC. Its protein product is CASSLLVSTYEQYF.

The chain has TRBV9 and TRBJ2-7; the match to TRBD2 covers 10 bases. The CDR3 has 14 amino acids. The germline V gene encodes CDR1 SGDLS and CDR2 YYNGEE. The V gene end was trimmed by 4 bases and the J gene end by 3 bases; junction bases not matched to a gene: 4. The CDR3: CASSQSGRDYEQYF. CDR3 nucleotides: TGTGCCAGCAGCCAAAGCGGGAGGGACTACGAGCAGTACTTC.

This chain links TRBV20-1 with TRBJ2-7; the match to TRBD1 covers 10 bases. This CDR3 is built from 13 residues. Trimming removed 5 bases from V and 3 bases from J; junction bases left unmatched: 4. Germline CDR1 DFQATT, CDR2 SNEGSKA (reference sequence). The DNA for the CDR3 is TGCAGTGCTGGTGGGACAGGGGACTACGAGCAGTACTTC. Translated: CSAGGTGDYEQYF.

This rearrangement joins TRBV27 to TRBJ1-5, with D perhaps matching TRBD1 (5 bases). The germline gives CDR1 MNHEY, CDR2 SMNVEV (reference sequence). The V gene lost 1 base and the J gene lost 4 bases, with 11 bases spanning the gap. The CDR3 runs 15 residues. The CDR3 loop is CASSLFGGGNQPQHF. The CDR3 nucleotides read TGTGCCAGCAGTTTATTCGGGGGAGGGAATCAGCCCCAGCATTTT.

The chain has TRBV24-1 and TRBJ1-1; D might be TRBD1 (6 bases). CDR3 size: 15 residues. Per germline, CDR1 KGHDR and CDR2 SFDVKD. V was cut by 7 bases and J by 0 bases, with 14 bases left in between. The CDR3 is CATRSGDKLNTEAFF. Here the CDR3 DNA reads TGTGCCACCAGGTCCGGGGACAAGTTGAACACTGAAGCTTTCTTT.

The chain carries TRBV5-1 and TRBJ2-2; 8 bases match TRBD1. This CDR3 contains 16 residues. Trimming at V came to 4 bases and at J to 7 bases, leaving 12 bases not matched to a gene. Germline-derived CDR1 and CDR2 are SGHRS and YFSETQ. The CDR3 bases are TGCGCCAGCAGCACCCGGACAGGGACCGTGGGCGGGGAGCTGTTTTTT. It specifies CASSTRTGTVGGELFF.

This chain connects TRBV5-4 to TRBJ2-7; D unresolved. Germline V CDR1 and CDR2: SGHNT, YYREEE (reference sequence). The CDR3 has 14 residues. V dropped 5 bases and J dropped 2 bases, with 14 bases sitting between them. The CDR3 region has the DNA TGTGCCAGCAGTCCCCCCGGATATACCTACGAGCAGTACTTC. Translating gives CASSPPGYTYEQYF.

J is TRBJ2-7 and V is TRBV11-1; either TRBD1 or TRBD2 may supply D (6 bases each). Trimming shortened V by 0 bases and J by 0 bases, and 15 bases separated the two germline ends. In germline, CDR1 is SGHAT, CDR2 FQDESV (reference sequence). This CDR3 comprises 17 residues. The CDR3 spells CASSLAGGPGSSYEQYF. The CDR3 DNA follows: TGTGCCAGCAGCTTAGCGGGGGGCCCCGGGAGCTCCTACGAGCAGTACTTC. The whole variable domain, filled in from reference TRBV11-1 and TRBJ2-7, reads EAEVAQSPRYKITEKSQAVAFWCDPISGHATLYWYRQILGQGPELLVQFQDESVVDDSQLPKDRFSAERLKGVDSTLKIQPAELGDSAMYLCASSLAGGPGSSYEQYFGPGTRLTVT.

The genes are TRBV19 and TRBJ2-7, with D unresolved. Trimming pared 7 bases from V and 5 bases from J, leaving 15 bases between. CDR3 length equals 13 residues. Germline V lookup: CDR1 LNHDA, CDR2 SQIVND (reference sequence). This CDR3 reads CASTGRRRNEQYF. CDR3 coding DNA: TGTGCCAGTACTGGTAGGAGACGGAACGAGCAGTACTTC.

The chain links TRBV9 to TRBJ2-1; a weak D match, TRBD2 (6 bases). Looked up from germline, CDR1 is SGDLS and CDR2 is YYNGEE. The CDR3 totals 16 residues. The V end was cut by 2 bases, the J end by 4 bases, with 16 bases between. The CDR3 spells CASSVLIGSGYNEQFF. CDR3 bases: TGTGCCAGCAGCGTCTTGATCGGGAGTGGGTACAATGAGCAGTTCTTC. Combining the CDR3 with reference TRBV9 and TRBJ2-1 gives the whole variable domain DSGVTQTPKHLITATGQRVTLRCSPRSGDLSVYWYQQSLDQGLQFLIQYYNGEERAKGNILERFSAQQFPDLHSELNLSSLELGDSALYFCASSVLIGSGYNEQFFGPGTRLTVL.

This sequence joins TRBV5-4 and TRBJ2-6; D remains unclear. CDR3 length: 17 residues. V was shortened by 4 bases and J by 2 bases, with 16 bases between the two germline ends. CDR1 is SGHNT and CDR2 is YYREEE in the germline V gene (reference sequence). The CDR3 DNA reads TGTGCCAGCAGCCTCGGCGGAACAACAGCTGGGGCCAACGTCCTGACTTTC. Its protein is CASSLGGTTAGANVLTF.

The genes are TRBV28 and TRBJ1-1; 12 bases align to TRBD1. J lost 1 base, V lost 2 bases, and 5 bases had no gene match. Germline V gene sequence: CDR1 MDHEN, CDR2 SYDVKM. The CDR3 covers 17 residues. The CDR3 DNA follows: TGTGCCAGCAGTTTACCAGGGACAGGGGGCTCGAACACTGAAGCTTTCTTT. It yields the protein CASSLPGTGGSNTEAFF.

The chain links TRBV5-1 to TRBJ2-1; 10 bases are shared with TRBD2. The V gene's germline CDR1 is SGHRS and CDR2 YFSETQ. V shed 0 bases and J 7 bases; nucleotides not matched to a gene: 4. CDR3 length: 15 residues. For the CDR3, the DNA is TGCGCCAGCAGCTTGGATCTAGCGGGAGATAATGAGCAGTTCTTC. Its protein is CASSLDLAGDNEQFF.

The V call is TRBV29-1, the J call TRBJ1-1; 8 nucleotides agree with TRBD1. V trimming: 5 bases; J trimming: 4 bases; junction bases outside the gene matches: 15. CDR3 length: 16 residues. Per germline, CDR1 SQVTM and CDR2 ANQGSEA. The CDR3 region is CSVPPGGDDRGTEAFF. The DNA for the CDR3 is TGCAGCGTTCCACCAGGGGGCGACGACCGTGGCACTGAAGCTTTCTTT.

This chain's CDR3 is CASSLAGGGDPPYEQYF. In DNA, the CDR3 is TGTGCCAGCAGCTTAGCTGGGGGAGGGGACCCCCCCTACGAGCAGTACTTC. V and J are TRBV7-6 and TRBJ2-7; TRBD2 matches at 7 bases. CDR3 length equals 17 residues. V lost 0 bases and J lost 2; bases outside the gene matches: 10. Looked up from germline, CDR1 is SGHVS and CDR2 is FNYEAQ.

The chain has TRBV6-2 or TRBV6-3 and TRBJ1-5; possible D gene TRBD1, 5 bases. The CDR3 loop spans 16 amino acids. Germline CDR1 MNHEY, CDR2 SVGEGT. The V and J ends lost 4 bases and 3 bases respectively, with 16 bases between them. CDR3 in DNA: TGTGCCAGCAGTTTCGCGGGAGGGGTCGTCAATCAGCCCCAGCATTTT. Its translation: CASSFAGGVVNQPQHF.

As regards this clone: The sample has other DNA sequences that encode this CDR3 too. V is TRBV28 and J is TRBJ1-6; D ambiguous. The ends were cut back, 3 bases at V and 9 bases at J, with 3 bases in the middle. Germline CDR1 reads MDHEN; CDR2 reads SYDVKM. The CDR3 covers 11 residues. The CDR3 loop is CASSLGSPLHF. The CDR3 region has the DNA TGTGCCAGCAGTTTGGGTTCACCCCTCCACTTT.

This clone was picked up a small number of times. J is TRBJ2-7 and V is TRBV19; 9 positions agree with TRBD2. Germline-derived CDR1 and CDR2 are LNHDA and SQIVND (reference sequence). This CDR3 has 14 amino acids. V was clipped by 5 bases and J by 6 bases; unmatched bases: 8. CDR3 sequence: CASSPLAGEGEQYF. The CDR3 region has the DNA TGTGCCAGTAGTCCCTTAGCGGGAGAGGGCGAGCAGTACTTC.

The gene calls are TRBV16 and TRBJ2-5; D may be TRBD1 (5 bases). There are 16 residues in the CDR3. V dropped 0 bases and J dropped 1 base, with 12 bases sitting between them. Germline CDR1 is KGHSY and CDR2 is FQNENV. The chain's CDR3 is CASSQSKGQAQETQYF. DNA of the CDR3: TGTGCCAGCAGCCAATCGAAGGGGCAGGCCCAAGAGACCCAGTACTTC.

This clone was found once. V and J are TRBV2 and TRBJ2-1; 9 bases align to TRBD2. Germline-derived CDR1 and CDR2 are SNHLY and FYNNEI. The junction had 14 bases not matched to a gene; V was cut back by 5 bases and J by 0 bases. There are 19 residues in the CDR3. The CDR3 loop is CASSKSGGSGSRSYNEQFF. As DNA, the CDR3 is TGTGCCAGCAGTAAAAGCGGGGGTAGCGGGAGTCGCTCCTACAATGAGCAGTTCTTC.

This clone was observed once. The chain carries TRBV28 and TRBJ2-1; the D is unclear. CDR3 length: 17 residues. Germline values: CDR1 MDHEN, CDR2 SYDVKM. The V gene lost 6 bases and the J gene lost 5 bases, with 23 bases spanning the gap. The CDR3 nucleotides read TGTGCCAGCAGGAAGCCGCTTTCCCCTTTACGTAACAATGAGCAGTTCTTC. Translation: CASRKPLSPLRNNEQFF.

This chain uses TRBV3-1 (or the pseudogene TRBV3-2) with TRBJ1-6; 7 nucleotides align to TRBD1. CDR3 length equals 15 residues. Germline CDR1 is LGHDT and CDR2 is YNNKEL (reference sequence). J lost 6 bases, V lost 4 bases, and 6 bases had no gene match. The CDR3 nucleotides are TGTGCCAGCAGCCGCCGGGACAGCCCTAATTCACCCCTCCACTTT. Translating gives CASSRRDSPNSPLHF.

The chain employs TRBV6-5 and TRBJ1-5; TRBD1 is a possible D gene (5 bases). V was clipped by 6 bases and J by 0 bases, with 12 bases between them. CDR3 length: 15 amino acids. Germline V gives CDR1 MNHEY, CDR2 SVGAGI. DNA of the CDR3: TGTGCCAGCAGACTACAGGTGTATAGCAATCAGCCCCAGCATTTT. This sequence encodes CASRLQVYSNQPQHF.